This TCR beta chain was retrieved from a study of OX40 agonist ivuxolimab in advanced cancers. Profiled with immunoSEQ multiplex PCR; TCRdb holds only in-frame clones, not every one. In the table there are roughly 69,000 clones, around 93% of which are singletons. Germline CDR1 and CDR2: SGHNT and YENEEA. With 5 bases clipped from V and 9 bases from J, the junction kept 6 bases outside the gene matches. There are 14 residues in the CDR3. This sample comprised CD4+ or CD8+ T cells sorted from blood, obtained in a trial of the OX40 agonist ivuxolimab. This TCR was recovered from an adult with an advanced solid tumor such as melanoma, head and neck, liver or kidney cancer. The rearrangement uses TRBV11-3 and TRBJ2-1; 11 bases agree with TRBD2. The CDR3 reads CASSTSGRDVEQFF. The CDR3 DNA sequence: TGTGCCAGCAGCACTAGCGGGAGAGATGTTGAGCAGTTCTTC.